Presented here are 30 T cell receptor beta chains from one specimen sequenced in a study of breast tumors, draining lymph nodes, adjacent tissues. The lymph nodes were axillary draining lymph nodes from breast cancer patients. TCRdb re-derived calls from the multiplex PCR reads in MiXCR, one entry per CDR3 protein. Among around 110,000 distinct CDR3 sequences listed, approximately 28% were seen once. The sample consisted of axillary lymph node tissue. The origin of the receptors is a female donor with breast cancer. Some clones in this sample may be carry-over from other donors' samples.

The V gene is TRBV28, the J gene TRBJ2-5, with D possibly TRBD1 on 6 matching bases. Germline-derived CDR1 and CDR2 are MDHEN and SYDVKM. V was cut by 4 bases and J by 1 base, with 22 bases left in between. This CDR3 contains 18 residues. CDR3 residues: CASSSPLEGVGPQETQYF. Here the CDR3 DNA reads TGTGCCAGCAGTTCACCCCTAGAGGGGGTTGGACCCCAAGAGACCCAGTACTTC. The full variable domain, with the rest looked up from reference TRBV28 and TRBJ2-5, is DVKVTQSSRYLVKRTGEKVFLECVQDMDHENMFWYRQDPGLGLRLIYFSYDVKMKEKGDIPEGYSVSREKKERFSLILESASTNQTSMYLCASSSPLEGVGPQETQYFGPGTRLLVL.

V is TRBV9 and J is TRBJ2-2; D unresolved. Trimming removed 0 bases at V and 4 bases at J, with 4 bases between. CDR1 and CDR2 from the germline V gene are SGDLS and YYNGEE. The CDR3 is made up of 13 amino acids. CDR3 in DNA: TGTGCCAGCAGCGTAGGGTCCACCGGGGAGCTGTTTTTT. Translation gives CASSVGSTGELFF.

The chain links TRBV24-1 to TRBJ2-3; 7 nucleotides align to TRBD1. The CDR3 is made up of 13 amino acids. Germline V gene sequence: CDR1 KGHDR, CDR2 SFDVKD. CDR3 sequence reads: CAYRGRVADTQYF. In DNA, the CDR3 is TGTGCTTACAGGGGCAGGGTCGCAGATACGCAGTATTTT.

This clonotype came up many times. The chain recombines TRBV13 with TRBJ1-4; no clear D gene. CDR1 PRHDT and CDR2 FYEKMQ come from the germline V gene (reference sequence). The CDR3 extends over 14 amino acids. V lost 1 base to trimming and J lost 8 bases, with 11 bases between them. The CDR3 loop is CASSLDGSGEKLFF. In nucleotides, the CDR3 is TGTGCCAGCAGCTTAGACGGGAGTGGGGAAAAACTGTTTTTT.

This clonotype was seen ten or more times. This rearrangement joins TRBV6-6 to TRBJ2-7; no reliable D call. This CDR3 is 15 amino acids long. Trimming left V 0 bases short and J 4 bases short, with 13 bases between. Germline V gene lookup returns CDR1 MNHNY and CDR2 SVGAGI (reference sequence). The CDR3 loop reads CASSYSLWSGYEQYF. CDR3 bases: TGTGCCAGCAGTTACTCTCTGTGGAGTGGATACGAGCAGTACTTC.

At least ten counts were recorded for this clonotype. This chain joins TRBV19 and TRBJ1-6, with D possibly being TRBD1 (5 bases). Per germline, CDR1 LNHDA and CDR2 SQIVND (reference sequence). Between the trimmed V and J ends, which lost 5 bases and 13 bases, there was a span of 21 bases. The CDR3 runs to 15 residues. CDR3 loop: CASSVKRGTARPLHF. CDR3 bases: TGTGCCAGTAGTGTCAAGCGTGGGACCGCTCGCCCCCTCCACTTT.

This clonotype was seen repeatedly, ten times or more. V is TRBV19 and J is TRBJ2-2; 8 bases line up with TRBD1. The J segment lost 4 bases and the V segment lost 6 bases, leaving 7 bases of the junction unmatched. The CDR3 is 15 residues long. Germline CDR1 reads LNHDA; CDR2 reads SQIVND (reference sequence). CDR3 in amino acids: CASRPTGEGTGELFF. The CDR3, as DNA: TGTGCCAGTAGACCGACAGGGGAAGGCACCGGGGAGCTGTTTTTT.

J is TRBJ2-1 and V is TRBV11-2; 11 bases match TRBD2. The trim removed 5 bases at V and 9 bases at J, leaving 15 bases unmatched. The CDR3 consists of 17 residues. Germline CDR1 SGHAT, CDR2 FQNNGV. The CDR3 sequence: CASSPTSGSGTSREQFF. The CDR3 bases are TGTGCCAGCAGCCCAACTAGCGGGAGTGGAACGTCACGTGAGCAGTTCTTC.

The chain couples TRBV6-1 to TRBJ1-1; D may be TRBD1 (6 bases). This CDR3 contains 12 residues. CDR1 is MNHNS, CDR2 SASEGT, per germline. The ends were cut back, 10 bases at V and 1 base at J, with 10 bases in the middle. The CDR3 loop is CATKTGNTEAFF. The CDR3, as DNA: TGTGCCACCAAGACAGGGAACACTGAAGCTTTCTTT.

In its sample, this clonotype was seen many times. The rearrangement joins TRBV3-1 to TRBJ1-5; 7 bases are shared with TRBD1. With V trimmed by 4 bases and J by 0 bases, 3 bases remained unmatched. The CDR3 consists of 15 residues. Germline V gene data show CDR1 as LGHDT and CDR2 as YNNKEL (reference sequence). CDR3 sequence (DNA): TGTGCCAGCAGCCGGGACAGTTATAGCAATCAGCCCCAGCATTTT. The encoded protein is CASSRDSYSNQPQHF.

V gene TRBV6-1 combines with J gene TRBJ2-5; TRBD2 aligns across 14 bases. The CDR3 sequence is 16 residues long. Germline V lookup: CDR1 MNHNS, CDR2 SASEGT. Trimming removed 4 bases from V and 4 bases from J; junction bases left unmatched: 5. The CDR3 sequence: CASSGTSGRLSETQYF. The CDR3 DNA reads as TGTGCCAGCAGTGGGACTAGCGGGAGGTTGTCAGAGACCCAGTACTTC.

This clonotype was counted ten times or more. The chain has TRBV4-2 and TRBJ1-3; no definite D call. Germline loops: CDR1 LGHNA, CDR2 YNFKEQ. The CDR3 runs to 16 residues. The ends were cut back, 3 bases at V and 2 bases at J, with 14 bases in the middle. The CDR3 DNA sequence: TGTGCCAGCAGCCAGACTAGGACTGGGACTGGAAACACCATATATTTT. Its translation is CASSQTRTGTGNTIYF.

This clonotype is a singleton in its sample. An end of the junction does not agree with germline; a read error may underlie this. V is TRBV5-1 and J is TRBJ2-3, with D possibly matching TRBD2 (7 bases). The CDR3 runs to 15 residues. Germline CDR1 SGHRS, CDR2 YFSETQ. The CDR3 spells CASSFWGGPTDTRYF. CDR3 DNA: TGCGCCAGCAGCTTTTGGGGGGGCCCCACAGATACGCGGTATTTT. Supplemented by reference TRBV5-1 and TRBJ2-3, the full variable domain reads KAGVTQTPRYLIKTRGQQVTLSCSPISGHRSVSWYQQTPGQGLQFLFEYFSETQRNKGNFPGRFSGRQFSNSRSEMNVSTLELGDSALYLCASSFWGGPTDTRYFGPGTRLTVL.

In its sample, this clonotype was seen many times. CDR3 protein: CSARLVGAHEQYF. The CDR3 coding sequence is TGCAGTGCTAGACTCGTGGGGGCGCACGAGCAGTACTTC. The chain carries TRBV20-1 and TRBJ2-7, with D possibly matching TRBD1 (6 bases). This CDR3 has 13 amino acids. Trimming stripped 2 bases from V and 5 bases from J, with 13 bases between. CDR1 is DFQATT and CDR2 is SNEGSKA in the germline V gene (reference sequence).

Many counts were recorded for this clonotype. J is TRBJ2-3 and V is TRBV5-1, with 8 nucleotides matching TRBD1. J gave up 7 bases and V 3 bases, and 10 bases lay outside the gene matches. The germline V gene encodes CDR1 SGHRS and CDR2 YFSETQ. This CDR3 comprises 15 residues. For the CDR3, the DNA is TGCGCCAGCAGCTCTGCGGACAGGGTCACGAATACGCAGTATTTT. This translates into CASSSADRVTNTQYF.

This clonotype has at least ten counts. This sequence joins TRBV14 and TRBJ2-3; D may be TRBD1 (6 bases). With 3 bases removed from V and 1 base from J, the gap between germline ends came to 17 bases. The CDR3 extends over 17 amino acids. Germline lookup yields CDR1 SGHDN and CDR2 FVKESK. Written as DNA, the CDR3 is TGTGCCAGCAGCCATATCAGGGGTCCGGACGGCACAGATACGCAGTATTTT. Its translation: CASSHIRGPDGTDTQYF.

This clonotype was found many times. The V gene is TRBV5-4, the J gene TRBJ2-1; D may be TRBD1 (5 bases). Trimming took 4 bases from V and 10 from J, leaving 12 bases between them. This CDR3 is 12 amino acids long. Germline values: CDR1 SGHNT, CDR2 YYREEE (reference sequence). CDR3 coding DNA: TGTGCCAGCAGCATAAACCACAGGGAGCAGTTCTTC. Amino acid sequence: CASSINHREQFF.

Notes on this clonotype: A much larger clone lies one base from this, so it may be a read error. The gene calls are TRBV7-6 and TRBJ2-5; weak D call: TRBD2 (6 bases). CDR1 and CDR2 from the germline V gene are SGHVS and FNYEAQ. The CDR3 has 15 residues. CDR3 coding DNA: TGTGCCAGCAGCCGTCCGGGGGAAGTAGGTGAGACCCAGCACTTC. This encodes CASSRPGEVGETQHF.

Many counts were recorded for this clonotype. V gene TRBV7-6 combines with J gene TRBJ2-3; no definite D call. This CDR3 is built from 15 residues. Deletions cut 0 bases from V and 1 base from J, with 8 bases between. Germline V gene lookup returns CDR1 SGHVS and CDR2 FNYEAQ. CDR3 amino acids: CASSLAVSGTDTQYF. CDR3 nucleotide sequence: TGTGCCAGCAGCTTAGCGGTCTCGGGCACAGATACGCAGTATTTT. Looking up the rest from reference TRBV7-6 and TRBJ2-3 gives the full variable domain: GAGVSQSPRYKVTKRGQDVALRCDPISGHVSLYWYRQALGQGPEFLTYFNYEAQQDKSGLPNDRFSAERPEGSISTLTIQRTEQRDSAMYRCASSLAVSGTDTQYFGPGTRLTVL.

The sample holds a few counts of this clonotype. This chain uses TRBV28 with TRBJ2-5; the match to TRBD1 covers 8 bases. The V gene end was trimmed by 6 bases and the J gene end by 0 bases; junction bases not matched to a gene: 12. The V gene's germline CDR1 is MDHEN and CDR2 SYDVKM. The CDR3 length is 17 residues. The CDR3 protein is CASSPAPTGVDQETQYF. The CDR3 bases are TGTGCCAGCAGCCCCGCACCGACAGGGGTCGACCAAGAGACCCAGTACTTC.

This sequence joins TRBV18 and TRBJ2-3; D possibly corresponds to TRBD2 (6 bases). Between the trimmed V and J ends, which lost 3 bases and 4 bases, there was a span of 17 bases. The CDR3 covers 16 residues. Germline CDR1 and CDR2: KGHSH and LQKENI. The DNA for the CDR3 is TGTGCCAGCTCACCGCGGGACGGGGACTGGGCAGATACGCAGTATTTT. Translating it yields CASSPRDGDWADTQYF. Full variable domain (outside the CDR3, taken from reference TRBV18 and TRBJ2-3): NAGVMQNPRHLVRRRGQEARLRCSPMKGHSHVYWYRQLPEEGLKFMVYLQKENIIDESGMPKERFSAEFPKEGPSILRIQQVVRGDSAAYFCASSPRDGDWADTQYFGPGTRLTVL.

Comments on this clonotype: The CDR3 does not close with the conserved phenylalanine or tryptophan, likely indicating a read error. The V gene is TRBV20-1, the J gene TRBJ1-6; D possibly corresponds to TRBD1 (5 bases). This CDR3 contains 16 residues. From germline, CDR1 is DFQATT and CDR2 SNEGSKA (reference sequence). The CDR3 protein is CGARGESNSYNSPLHS. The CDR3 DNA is TGCGGTGCTCGAGGGGAGTCCAACTCCTATAATTCACCCCTCCACTCT.

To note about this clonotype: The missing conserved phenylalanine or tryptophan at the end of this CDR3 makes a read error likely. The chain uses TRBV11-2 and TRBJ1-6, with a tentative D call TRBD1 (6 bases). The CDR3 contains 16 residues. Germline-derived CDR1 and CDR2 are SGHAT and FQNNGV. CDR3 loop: CASSQQGRGANSPLHL. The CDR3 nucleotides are TGCGCCAGCAGCCAGCAGGGGCGGGGGGCTAATTCACCCCTCCACCTT.

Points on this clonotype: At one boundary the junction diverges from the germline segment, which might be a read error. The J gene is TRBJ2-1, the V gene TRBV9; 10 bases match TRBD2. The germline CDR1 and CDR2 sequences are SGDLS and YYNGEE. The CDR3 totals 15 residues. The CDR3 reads CASGVDPSGRYKQFF. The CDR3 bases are TGTGCCAGCGGCGTAGATCCTAGCGGGAGATACAAGCAGTTCTTC.

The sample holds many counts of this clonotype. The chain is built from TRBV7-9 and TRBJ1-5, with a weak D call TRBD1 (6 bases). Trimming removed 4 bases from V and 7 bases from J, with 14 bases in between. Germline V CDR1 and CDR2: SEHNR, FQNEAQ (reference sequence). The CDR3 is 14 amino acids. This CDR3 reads CASSSSTGRQPQHF. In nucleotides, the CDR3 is TGTGCCAGCAGCTCGTCGACAGGCAGGCAGCCCCAGCATTTT.

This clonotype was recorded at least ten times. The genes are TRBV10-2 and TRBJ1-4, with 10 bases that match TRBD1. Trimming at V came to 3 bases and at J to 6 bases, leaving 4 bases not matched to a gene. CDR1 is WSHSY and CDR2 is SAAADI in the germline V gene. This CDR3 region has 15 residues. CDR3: CASSESGTGDEKLFF. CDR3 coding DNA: TGCGCCAGCAGTGAATCCGGGACAGGGGATGAAAAACTGTTTTTT.

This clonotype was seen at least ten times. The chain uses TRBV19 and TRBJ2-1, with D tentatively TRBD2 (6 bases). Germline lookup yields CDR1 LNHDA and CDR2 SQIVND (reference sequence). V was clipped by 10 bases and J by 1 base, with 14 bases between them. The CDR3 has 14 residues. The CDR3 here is CATGGAVSYNEQFF. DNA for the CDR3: TGTGCCACTGGCGGGGCAGTTTCCTACAATGAGCAGTTCTTC.

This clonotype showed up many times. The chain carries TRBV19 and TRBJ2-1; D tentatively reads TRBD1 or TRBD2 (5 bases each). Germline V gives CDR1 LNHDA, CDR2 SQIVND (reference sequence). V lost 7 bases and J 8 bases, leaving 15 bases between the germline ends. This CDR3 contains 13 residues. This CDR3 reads CASNGGQRYEQFF. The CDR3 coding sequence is TGTGCCAGTAATGGGGGTCAGAGGTATGAGCAGTTCTTC.

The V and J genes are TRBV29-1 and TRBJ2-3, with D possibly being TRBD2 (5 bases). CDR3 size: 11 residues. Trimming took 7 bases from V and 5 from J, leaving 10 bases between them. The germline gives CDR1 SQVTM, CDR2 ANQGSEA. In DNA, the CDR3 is TGCAGCGCCGGGGTTGGAGATACGCAGTATTTT. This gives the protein CSAGVGDTQYF.

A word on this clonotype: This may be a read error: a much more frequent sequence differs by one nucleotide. CDR3 protein: CASSQQGSPLHF. The CDR3 DNA reads TGTGCCAGCAGTCAACAGGGATCACCCCTCCACTTT. The gene calls are TRBV6-1 and TRBJ1-6, with a tentative D call TRBD1 (6 bases). Germline CDR1 reads MNHNS; CDR2 reads SASEGT. This CDR3 has 12 residues. Trimming removed 5 bases from V and 10 bases from J, with 9 bases in between.